The next 25 T cell receptor beta chains were all read from a single sample in a study of blood T cell repertoires in COVID-19. TCRdb's copy holds only in-frame clones and misses some; the assay was immunoSEQ multiplex PCR. The data contain approximately 150,000 clones, 85% to 90% of them singletons. Material: peripheral blood. These TCRs come from a woman in her sixties or seventies with active COVID-19.

The chain joins TRBV3-1 (or the pseudogene TRBV3-2) to TRBJ1-6, with D possibly TRBD1 on 6 matching bases. Per germline, CDR1 LGHDT and CDR2 YNNKEL (reference sequence). The V end lost 0 bases, the J end lost 2 bases, and 11 bases lay between the germline ends. The CDR3 loop spans 17 amino acids. This CDR3 reads CASSQDYRATYNSPLHF. The CDR3 DNA is TGTGCCAGCAGCCAAGACTACAGGGCCACCTATAATTCACCCCTCCACTTT.

This clone turned up a few times. This chain links TRBV7-6 with TRBJ1-3; 10 bases line up with TRBD1. Looked up from germline, CDR1 is SGHVS and CDR2 is FNYEAQ. The CDR3 is made up of 15 amino acids. V shed 4 bases, J shed 4 bases, and the junction held 4 bases outside the gene matches. The CDR3 here is CASSSGTGVGNTIYF. In DNA form, the CDR3 reads TGTGCCAGCAGCTCCGGGACAGGGGTCGGAAACACCATATATTTT. Supplemented by reference TRBV7-6 and TRBJ1-3, the full variable domain reads GAGVSQSPRYKVTKRGQDVALRCDPISGHVSLYWYRQALGQGPEFLTYFNYEAQQDKSGLPNDRFSAERPEGSISTLTIQRTEQRDSAMYRCASSSGTGVGNTIYFGEGSWLTVV.

The chain employs TRBV19 and TRBJ2-2, with D tentatively TRBD1 (5 bases). CDR3 size: 16 residues. Germline lookup yields CDR1 LNHDA and CDR2 SQIVND (reference sequence). V was trimmed by 3 bases and J by 0 bases, leaving 11 bases between them. The CDR3 loop reads CASSINRLPNTGELFF. Here the CDR3 DNA reads TGTGCCAGTAGTATTAACAGGTTACCGAACACCGGGGAGCTGTTTTTT.

The chain is built from TRBV5-5 and TRBJ2-1, with D tentatively TRBD2 (6 bases). The germline V gene encodes CDR1 SGHKS and CDR2 YYEKEE (reference sequence). V was shortened by 3 bases and J by 1 base, with 14 bases between the two germline ends. This CDR3 comprises 16 residues. The CDR3 DNA reads as TGTGCCAGCAGCTCACAAGTGGCGGGGTCCTACAATGAGCAGTTCTTC. Protein sequence: CASSSQVAGSYNEQFF.

This clone came up a few times. The chain uses TRBV4-2 and TRBJ2-5; 11 bases match TRBD2. The CDR3 spans 17 residues. V was clipped by 0 bases and J by 2 bases; unmatched bases: 5. CDR1 is LGHNA and CDR2 is YNFKEQ in the germline V gene. This CDR3 is CASSQDRGTSGQETQYF. The CDR3 nucleotides read TGTGCCAGCAGCCAAGATAGGGGGACTAGCGGTCAAGAGACCCAGTACTTC.

In nucleotides, the CDR3 is TGTGCCAGTAGTATTTCACAGGGAGGGTTGGCTGAAGCTTTCTTT. It translates to CASSISQGGLAEAFF. The V call is TRBV19, the J call TRBJ1-1, with D possibly TRBD1 on 6 matching bases. The CDR3 is made up of 15 amino acids. CDR1 LNHDA and CDR2 SQIVND come from the germline V gene (reference sequence). Trimming cost V 3 bases and J 6 bases, with 17 bases left between them.

The J gene is TRBJ2-5, the V gene TRBV1; the DNA was not used to check the table's D call, TRBD2. TRBV1 is tagged as a pseudogene. The CDR3 totals 17 residues. CDR3 loop: CTSSRTSGRSSRETQYF. The DNA of the CDR3 is TGCACCAGCAGCCGGACTAGCGGGAGGAGTAGCCGGGAGACCCAGTACTTC.

This CDR3 reads CASSASTGLAYTF. CDR3 DNA sequence: TGTGCCAGTAGTGCCTCGACAGGGTTGGCCTACACCTTC. J is TRBJ1-2 and V is TRBV19; 7 positions agree with TRBD1. Germline CDR1 is LNHDA and CDR2 is SQIVND (reference sequence). This CDR3 has 13 residues. The J segment lost 10 bases and the V segment lost 5 bases, leaving 10 bases of the junction unmatched. Full variable domain (remainder filled in from reference TRBV19 and TRBJ1-2): DGGITQSPKYLFRKEGQNVTLSCEQNLNHDAMYWYRQDPGQGLRLIYYSQIVNDFQKGDIAEGYSVSREKKESFPLTVTSAQKNPTAFYLCASSASTGLAYTFGSGTRLTVV.

The J gene is TRBJ2-3, the V gene TRBV7-9; 10 bases line up with TRBD2. V was clipped by 2 bases and J by 4 bases; unmatched bases: 6. The CDR3 is 16 amino acids. Germline CDR1 is SEHNR and CDR2 is FQNEAQ (reference sequence). CDR3 in amino acids: CASSLILAGGSDTQYF. The CDR3 DNA is TGTGCCAGCAGCTTAATTTTAGCGGGAGGTTCAGATACGCAGTATTTT.

This chain uses TRBV24-1 with TRBJ2-5; 9 positions match TRBD1. The germline V gene has CDR1 KGHDR and CDR2 SFDVKD. The length of the CDR3 is 15 residues. J was trimmed by 3 bases and V by 4 bases; bases with no gene match: 5. The CDR3 protein is CATSDPGTGKETQYF. Here the CDR3 DNA reads TGTGCCACCAGTGACCCGGGGACAGGGAAAGAGACCCAGTACTTC.

This clone showed up just once. The genes are TRBV6-7 and TRBJ2-6, with 7 bases identical to TRBD1. TRBV6-7 is reported as an ORF; its role is uncertain. The CDR3 runs 18 residues. J lost 0 bases, V lost 6 bases, and 11 bases had no gene match. The chain's CDR3 is CASRRGDRAFSGANVLTF. The CDR3 nucleotides read TGTGCCAGCAGAAGGGGAGACAGGGCGTTCTCTGGGGCCAACGTCCTGACTTTC.

In its sample, this clone was seen a few times. V is TRBV7-3 and J is TRBJ2-1, with 8 bases matching TRBD1. There are 14 residues in the CDR3. Germline assignment: CDR1 SGHTA and CDR2 FQGTGA. Trimming removed 2 bases from V and 9 bases from J; junction bases left unmatched: 6. CDR3 sequence: CASSLGRGQGEQFF. CDR3 bases: TGTGCCAGCAGCTTAGGCAGGGGGCAGGGTGAGCAGTTCTTC.

The rearrangement joins TRBV25-1 to TRBJ1-5; D not resolved. Germline V lookup: CDR1 MGHDK, CDR2 SYGVNS. This CDR3 comprises 11 residues. V dropped 8 bases and J dropped 7 bases, with 9 bases sitting between them. CDR3 DNA: TGTGCCAGCGAGGCCCGCCAGCCCCAGCATTTT. Translated, it gives CASEARQPQHF.

The chain recombines TRBV7-3 with TRBJ2-2, with 7 bases matching TRBD1. Germline V CDR1 and CDR2: SGHTA, FQGTGA. Trimming removed 4 bases from V and 7 bases from J; junction bases left unmatched: 9. There are 15 residues in the CDR3. The CDR3 DNA reads TGTGCCAGCAGCTCCTCCGGGACAGCAGGCGGGGAGCTGTTTTTT. Its protein product is CASSSSGTAGGELFF.

With regard to this clone: In the same sample, other DNA sequences code for this CDR3. The gene calls are TRBV24-1 and TRBJ2-7; D is perhaps TRBD1 (6 bases). The CDR3 contains 13 residues. V was cut by 3 bases and J by 3 bases, with 8 bases left in between. Germline V gives CDR1 KGHDR, CDR2 SFDVKD. The CDR3, as DNA: TGTGCCACCAGTGATACAGGGCTCTACGAGCAGTACTTC. This gives the protein CATSDTGLYEQYF.

The chain links TRBV4-2 to TRBJ2-1; 8 positions agree with TRBD2. The germline V gene encodes CDR1 LGHNA and CDR2 YNFKEQ. With 0 bases clipped from V and 0 bases from J, the junction kept 16 bases outside the gene matches. The CDR3 is 21 amino acids. The CDR3 reads CASSQDRRSGVKASSYNEQFF. CDR3 sequence (DNA): TGTGCCAGCAGCCAAGATAGGCGTAGCGGGGTTAAGGCGAGCTCCTACAATGAGCAGTTCTTC.

The chain has TRBV21-1 and TRBJ1-5; no check of the table's D call, TRBD1, against the DNA was made. TRBV21-1 is given as a pseudogene. CDR3 length equals 17 residues. The CDR3 nucleotides read TGTGCCAGCAGCAAAGCGGATGGGACAGGACGGAATCAGCCCCAGCATTTT. Protein product: CASSKADGTGRNQPQHF.

The genes are TRBV6-5 and TRBJ2-1; 8 bases align to TRBD1. CDR1 is MNHEY, CDR2 SVGAGI, per germline. CDR3 length equals 14 residues. V trimming: 6 bases; J trimming: 9 bases; junction bases outside the gene matches: 10. The CDR3 sequence is CASRGQGASSEQFF. CDR3 sequence (DNA): TGTGCCAGCAGGGGTCAGGGGGCTAGTAGTGAGCAGTTCTTC.

The rearrangement links TRBV3-1 (or the pseudogene TRBV3-2) to TRBJ2-7, with D perhaps TRBD2 (6 bases). The V gene lost 5 bases and the J gene lost 6 bases, with 14 bases spanning the gap. This CDR3 is 13 amino acids long. Per the germline V gene, CDR1 is LGHDT and CDR2 is YNNKEL (reference sequence). The CDR3, as DNA: TGTGCCAGCAGCTTTAGCCGGGACTCCGAGCAGTACTTC. Translating it yields CASSFSRDSEQYF.

The chain combines TRBV5-1 with TRBJ2-2, with 8 nucleotides matching TRBD2. With V trimmed by 7 bases and J by 4 bases, 9 bases remained unmatched. The germline gives CDR1 SGHRS, CDR2 YFSETQ. CDR3 size: 15 residues. The CDR3 reads CASGRGGPSTGELFF. DNA for the CDR3: TGCGCCAGCGGACGCGGGGGGCCTAGCACCGGGGAGCTGTTTTTT.

The V call is TRBV27, the J call TRBJ2-2; 9 bases map to TRBD2. The germline gives CDR1 MNHEY, CDR2 SMNVEV (reference sequence). V shed 4 bases and J 5 bases; nucleotides not matched to a gene: 5. CDR3 length: 15 amino acids. CDR3 DNA sequence: TGTGCCAGCAGTTCACAGACTAGCGGAACCGGGGAGCTGTTTTTT. Translation gives CASSSQTSGTGELFF.

This chain uses TRBV27 with TRBJ2-3, with 12 nucleotides matching TRBD2. The CDR3 totals 15 residues. The germline gives CDR1 MNHEY, CDR2 SMNVEV (reference sequence). The V and J ends lost 5 bases and 4 bases, in that order; junction bases with no gene match: 4. CDR3: CASSPLAGGPDTQYF. The DNA for the CDR3 is TGTGCCAGCAGTCCGCTAGCGGGAGGGCCAGATACGCAGTATTTT.

The chain joins TRBV5-1 to TRBJ2-7; 9 bases are a match to TRBD1. The ends lost 0 bases at V and 4 bases at J; junction bases unmatched: 8. Germline V gene data show CDR1 as SGHRS and CDR2 as YFSETQ. The CDR3 is 16 residues long. CDR3 residues: CASSLVTPGQGYEQYF. The CDR3 nucleotides read TGCGCCAGCAGCTTGGTTACTCCGGGACAGGGTTACGAGCAGTACTTC.

The gene calls are TRBV29-1 and TRBJ1-1; 8 bases fit TRBD1. CDR3 size: 14 residues. Unmatched junction bases numbered 5, after V lost 4 bases and J lost 1 base. Germline loops: CDR1 SQVTM, CDR2 ANQGSEA. DNA of the CDR3: TGCAGCGTTGTAGGACAGGGCCCGAACACTGAAGCTTTCTTT. It specifies CSVVGQGPNTEAFF.

This clone was observed a handful of times. V and J are TRBV5-1 and TRBJ2-7; D is perhaps TRBD1 (5 bases). Trimming stripped 0 bases from V and 0 bases from J, with 10 bases between. Germline CDR1 is SGHRS and CDR2 is YFSETQ. The CDR3 totals 15 residues. CDR3 nucleotide sequence: TGCGCCAGCAGCTTGGGGCAGGGTAGCTCCTACGAGCAGTACTTC. Translated, it gives CASSLGQGSSYEQYF.